The TCR beta chain under discussion was sequenced for a study of shared clonotypes between healthy human individuals. This clone was detected once. Antigen specificity is unknown. The repertoire was sequenced with immunoSEQ multiplex PCR; TCRdb's copy has only in-frame clones and lacks some. The sample lists roughly 1,000,000 clones, approximately 80% seen once, with more than 0.45% in the top ten. This CDR3 has 15 amino acids. Germline V gene lookup returns CDR1 MDHEN and CDR2 SYDVKM. V was shortened by 7 bases and J by 0 bases, with 13 bases between the two germline ends. Study results and caveats: Across several donors, naive CD4 shared 4.5% to 6%, naive CD8 3% to 3.5%, memory CD4 2% to 2.5%, memory CD8 around 0.36%. Clonotype sharing across donors was expected to vary with sequencing depth.

This clonotype was sampled from a man younger than 30 in good health. Some clones in this sample may be carry-over from other donors' samples. Source material: memory CD4+ T cells from PBMCs. This sample's subset: CD45RA-negative fraction. This sequence joins TRBV28 and TRBJ1-3; D call uncertain. CDR3 coding DNA: TGTGCCAGCAAGATAGGTCACAACTCTGGAAACACCATATATTTT. Its protein is CASKIGHNSGNTIYF.